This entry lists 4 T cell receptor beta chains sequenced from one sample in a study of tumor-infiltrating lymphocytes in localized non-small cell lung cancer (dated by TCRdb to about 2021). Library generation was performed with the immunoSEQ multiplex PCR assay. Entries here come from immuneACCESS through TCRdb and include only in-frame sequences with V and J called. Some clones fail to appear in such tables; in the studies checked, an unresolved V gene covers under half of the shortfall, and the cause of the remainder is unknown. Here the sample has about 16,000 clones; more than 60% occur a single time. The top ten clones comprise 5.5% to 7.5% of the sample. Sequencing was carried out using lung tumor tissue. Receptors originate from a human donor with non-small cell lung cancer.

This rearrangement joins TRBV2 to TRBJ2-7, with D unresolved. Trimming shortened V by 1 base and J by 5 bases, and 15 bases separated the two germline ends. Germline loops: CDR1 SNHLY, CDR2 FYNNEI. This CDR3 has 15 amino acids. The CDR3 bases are TGTGCCAGCAGTGAAGGAGGACGGGTCCGGGACGAGCAGTACTTC. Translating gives CASSEGGRVRDEQYF.

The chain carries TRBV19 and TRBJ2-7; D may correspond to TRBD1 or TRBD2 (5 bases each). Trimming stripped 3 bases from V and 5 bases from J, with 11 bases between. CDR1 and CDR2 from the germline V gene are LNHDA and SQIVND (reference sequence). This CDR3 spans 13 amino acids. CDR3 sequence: CASSMGRGDEQYF. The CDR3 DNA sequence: TGTGCCAGTAGTATGGGACGGGGAGACGAGCAGTACTTC.

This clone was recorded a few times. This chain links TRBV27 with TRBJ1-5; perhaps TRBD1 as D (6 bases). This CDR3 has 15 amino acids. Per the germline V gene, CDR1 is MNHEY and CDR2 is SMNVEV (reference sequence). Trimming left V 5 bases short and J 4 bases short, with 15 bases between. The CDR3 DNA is TGTGCCAGCAGTATCGCAGGGGCGAGAAATCAGCCCCAGCATTTT. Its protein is CASSIAGARNQPQHF.

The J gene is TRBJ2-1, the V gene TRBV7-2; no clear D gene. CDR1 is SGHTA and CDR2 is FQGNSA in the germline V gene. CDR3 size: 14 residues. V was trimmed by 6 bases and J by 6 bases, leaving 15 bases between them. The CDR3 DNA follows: TGTGCCAGCAGGTTTCTCGGTCCCTCCAATGAGCAGTTCTTC. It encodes CASRFLGPSNEQFF. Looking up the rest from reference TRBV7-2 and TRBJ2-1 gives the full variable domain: GAGVSQSPSNKVTEKGKDVELRCDPISGHTALYWYRQSLGQGLEFLIYFQGNSAPDKSGLPSDRFSAERTGGSVSTLTIQRTQQEDSAVYLCASRFLGPSNEQFFGPGTRLTVL.